This T cell receptor beta chain is drawn from a study of shared clonotypes between healthy human individuals. Profiling relied on immunoSEQ multiplex PCR, and the TCRdb table lists in-frame clones only, not all of them. The sample has roughly 2.2 million clones, around 92% seen once. The CDR3 is made up of 14 amino acids. Trimming left V 6 bases short and J 0 bases short, with 9 bases between. Germline loops: CDR1 MNHNS, CDR2 SASEGT. Sequencing input: naive CD4+ T cells from PBMCs. Subset defined: CD45RA+ positively selected. The V call is TRBV6-1, the J call TRBJ1-5; D is uncertain. This clonotype was obtained from a man younger than 35 in good health. Some clones in this sample may be carry-over from other donors' samples. The CDR3 bases are TGTGCCAGCAGGGATACGGCTAGCAATCAGCCCCAGCATTTT. Amino acid sequence: CASRDTASNQPQHF.